This T cell receptor beta chain was documented in a study of T-cell memory formation after mild COVID-19. Study-wide context: TCR clusters showed largely donor specificity. Study outcomes and limitations: Contracting clones localized mainly to CM and EM when CD4+ and mainly to EMRA when CD8+. Contracting clones, day 15 to 85, had balanced CD4/CD8, and later expanders favored CD4+.

V was pared by 5 bases and J by 1 base, with 13 bases between. CDR1 and CDR2 (germline): DFQATT, SNEGSKA (reference sequence). CDR3 length: 14 amino acids. A remark on this clonotype: Its antigen remains unidentified.

TCRdb re-called the 5' RACE reads with MiXCR, one entry per CDR3 protein. This table holds about 310,000 distinct CDR3 sequences, about 15% found once. The chain has TRBV20-1 and TRBJ2-3; tentatively, D is TRBD2 (6 bases). The receptor was isolated from a man aged 18 to 30 who had mild COVID-19 (a few samples of this study predate the infection). Cell type and time point are not known. Sequenced sample: PBMCs or a T cell subset sorted from them (not recorded which). Here the CDR3 DNA reads TGCAGTGCTCCCCGGCGGGGAGGCACAGATACGCAGTATTTT. It is translated as CSAPRRGGTDTQYF.